Following are 3 T cell receptor beta chains from one sample sequenced in a study of radiation and T cells in renal cell carcinoma. Sequenced by immunoSEQ multiplex PCR; TCRdb stores in-frame clones only, minus some. The profile shows some 150,000 clones, roughly 90% of them singletons. The time point was: blood 4 weeks post-SBRT, at nephrectomy. Treatment in this sample: 15 Gy SBRT to primary tumor, nephrectomy 4 weeks later. The sequences come from blood, collected from a patient whose treatment included radiotherapy and nephrectomy. The receptors were gathered from a woman in her fifties or sixties with renal cell carcinoma.

The rearrangement links TRBV6-5 to TRBJ1-3; unclear D gene. The CDR3 has 16 amino acids. V was pared by 0 bases and J by 0 bases, with 9 bases between. Germline V CDR1 and CDR2: MNHEY, SVGAGI. The CDR3 spells CASSYSGGTSGNTIYF. In DNA, the CDR3 is TGTGCCAGCAGTTACTCTGGCGGTACCTCTGGAAACACCATATATTTT.

The chain is built from TRBV6-6 and TRBJ2-7; D is unresolved. Germline CDR1 reads MNHNY; CDR2 reads SVGAGI (reference sequence). The germline V and J ends were trimmed by 7 bases and 5 bases, with 15 bases remaining between them. The CDR3 is 13 amino acids. The chain's CDR3 is CASTLYRVDEQYF. CDR3 in DNA: TGTGCCAGCACCTTATATAGGGTAGACGAGCAGTACTTC.

This clone was seen once. V is TRBV10-1 and J is TRBJ2-7; D not certain. The germline gives CDR1 WNHNN, CDR2 SYGVQD (reference sequence). Trimming pared 4 bases from V and 0 bases from J, leaving 7 bases between. The CDR3 is made up of 13 amino acids. The CDR3 here is CASSGRASYEQYF. The DNA of the CDR3 is TGCGCCAGCAGTGGCCGGGCCTCCTACGAGCAGTACTTC.